This T cell receptor (beta chain) was sequenced during a study of shared clonotypes between healthy human individuals. Study results and limitations: As a rule, naive subsets had a larger estimated richness than memory subsets. Only blood was sampled; tissue repertoires likely differ.

Points on this clone: Its antigen is undetermined.

The authors split each subset's genomic DNA evenly across several immunoSEQ plates. The data were produced by immunoSEQ multiplex PCR, yet TCRdb's version contains in-frame clones alone and is incomplete. The profile covers about 2.1 million clones, with roughly 95% appearing a single time and around 1.7% taken by the ten largest. It was CD45RO-negative cells, positively selected for CCR7, that made up naive CD8 cells, with terminally differentiated effector memory CD45RA+ cells excluded. The CDR3 extends over 16 amino acids. The germline V gene encodes CDR1 SGHAT and CDR2 FQNNGV. With 5 bases clipped from V and 6 bases from J, the junction kept 13 bases outside the gene matches.

The chain carries TRBV11-2 and TRBJ2-1; TRBD2 matches 7 bases. Input material: naive CD8+ T cells from PBMCs. The receptor's source is a man in his late teens or twenties in good health. Some clones in this sample may be carry-over from other donors' samples. The DNA of the CDR3 is TGTGCCAGCAGCCCGCGTTGGGCTAGCGGCTCCAATGAGCAGTTCTTC. This sequence encodes CASSPRWASGSNEQFF.